What follows is one T cell receptor (beta chain) and its context. Its antigen is unidentified. A read error may produce the germline difference seen at one junction end. This entry is derived from a study of CD8 T cells in ankylosing spondylitis. General observations from the study: Blood from ankylosing spondylitis patients appeared to carry a characteristic roughly 8-variant TCR beta motif. Previous work reported some of these motif variants in the synovial fluid and blood of reactive arthritis. Clones tied to disease were said to be significantly enriched in matched ankylosing spondylitis synovial fluid.

TCRdb processed the 5' RACE reads anew with MiXCR; each CDR3 protein has one entry. This table holds a few hundred thousand distinct CDR3 sequences, approximately 10% found once. CDR1 and CDR2 (germline): DFQATT, SNEGSKA (reference sequence). This CDR3 contains 16 residues. The chain carries TRBV20-1 and TRBJ1-5, with TRBD1 matching 11 bases. The sequence derives from a female donor with ankylosing spondylitis or in good health (not recorded which). Sequencing input: blood, either unsorted or a sorted T cell fraction (not recorded which). CDR3 sequence (DNA): TGCTGTGCTAGAGCGGACAGGGGGCGTCGCAATCAGCCCCAGCATTTT. This gives the protein CCARADRGRRNQPQHF.